Listed here are 26 T cell receptor beta chains from one sample, sequenced in a study of T cells in Graves' hyperthyroidism and ophthalmopathy. The investigators amplified TCR beta CDR3 regions from RNA transcripts. Using the HTBI primer set, a first-round RT-PCR was run on the TCR CDR3. TCRdb used MiXCR to reprocess the multiplex PCR reads, holding one entry per CDR3 protein. The data hold 75,000 to 100,000 distinct CDR3 sequences, with 51% observed a single time. The specimen was blood. The receptors come from a woman between 40 and 55 years old with Graves' hyperthyroidism.

This clonotype was recorded many times. This chain uses TRBV29-1 with TRBJ2-2; D gene unclear. The CDR3 has 11 amino acids. Germline CDR1 SQVTM, CDR2 ANQGSEA. V was clipped by 4 bases and J by 3 bases, with 3 bases between them. The CDR3 reads CSVGHTGELFF. Here the CDR3 DNA reads TGCAGCGTTGGGCACACCGGGGAGCTGTTTTTT.

The CDR3 here is CASSLTGGQPQHF. CDR3 bases: TGTGCCAGCAGCTTAACGGGGGGACAGCCCCAGCATTTT. The chain combines TRBV13 with TRBJ1-5; D is possibly TRBD1 (5 bases). Trimming removed 2 bases from V and 7 bases from J, with 9 bases in between. The CDR3 covers 13 residues. CDR1 and CDR2 (germline): PRHDT, FYEKMQ (reference sequence).

Ten or more counts support this clonotype. The gene calls are TRBV7-2 and TRBJ1-2, with TRBD1 as a possible D gene (5 bases). The CDR3 is 12 residues long. Trimming took off 5 bases at V and 7 bases at J, with 11 bases between the two ends. Germline CDR1 SGHTA, CDR2 FQGNSA. CDR3 residues: CASSPGVRGYTF. The CDR3 DNA reads as TGTGCCAGCAGCCCGGGGGTTCGTGGCTACACCTTC. Based on the CDR3 plus reference TRBV7-2 and TRBJ1-2, the full variable domain is GAGVSQSPSNKVTEKGKDVELRCDPISGHTALYWYRQSLGQGLEFLIYFQGNSAPDKSGLPSDRFSAERTGGSVSTLTIQRTQQEDSAVYLCASSPGVRGYTFGSGTRLTVV.

This rearrangement joins TRBV19 to TRBJ1-2; a possible D gene is TRBD1 (6 bases). Germline V gene lookup returns CDR1 LNHDA and CDR2 SQIVND (reference sequence). This CDR3 has 16 amino acids. V shed 5 bases and J shed 0 bases, with 16 bases lying between them. The CDR3 loop reads CASSEWTVATNYGYTF. As DNA, the CDR3 is TGTGCCAGTAGTGAATGGACAGTCGCTACTAACTATGGCTACACCTTC.

The chain joins TRBV29-1 to TRBJ2-7, with 12 bases that match TRBD2. This CDR3 spans 14 amino acids. From germline, CDR1 is SQVTM and CDR2 ANQGSEA. The CDR3 here is CGAGTSGFAYEQYF. CDR3 in DNA: TGCGGCGCGGGGACTAGCGGGTTTGCCTACGAGCAGTACTTC.

Comment on this clonotype: A read error is likely, as this CDR3 ends without the conserved phenylalanine or tryptophan. CDR3 region: CSASGGQGGKGYEQYL. The CDR3 DNA follows: TGCAGTGCTAGTGGCGGACAGGGAGGGAAAGGTTACGAGCAGTACCTC. The chain has TRBV20-1 and TRBJ2-7, with D possibly matching TRBD1 (8 bases). The germline V and J ends were trimmed by 3 bases and 4 bases, with 22 bases remaining between them. The germline CDR1 and CDR2 sequences are DFQATT and SNEGSKA (reference sequence). This CDR3 contains 16 residues.

The chain recombines TRBV7-8 with TRBJ2-7; 9 bases fit TRBD2. This CDR3 is 14 amino acids long. The germline V gene encodes CDR1 SGHVS and CDR2 FQNEAQ. Germline trimming cut 1 base from V and 11 bases from J; bases unmatched to any gene: 9. This chain's CDR3 is CASSLGLADTRKYF. For the CDR3, the DNA is TGTGCCAGCAGCTTAGGACTAGCGGATACGAGGAAGTACTTC.

The chain is built from TRBV7-9 and TRBJ1-5; 7 bases map to TRBD1. Trimming at V came to 8 bases and at J to 5 bases, leaving 9 bases not matched to a gene. CDR3 length: 14 residues. From germline, CDR1 is SEHNR and CDR2 FQNEAQ (reference sequence). As DNA, the CDR3 is TGTGCCAGCTCACGGACAGGAGAGTATCAGCCCCAGCATTTT. Protein product: CASSRTGEYQPQHF.

V gene TRBV7-2 combines with J gene TRBJ2-7; D is perhaps TRBD1 (6 bases). V was clipped by 3 bases and J by 4 bases, with 10 bases between them. Germline loops: CDR1 SGHTA, CDR2 FQGNSA. The CDR3 loop spans 13 amino acids. CDR3 sequence reads: CASSFTGWYEQYF. The CDR3, as DNA: TGTGCCAGCAGCTTTACAGGGTGGTACGAGCAGTACTTC.

In this sample, this clonotype turned up many times. V and J are TRBV9 and TRBJ2-7; D possibly uses TRBD1 or TRBD2 (5 bases each). Germline V gene data show CDR1 as SGDLS and CDR2 as YYNGEE. V lost 4 bases, J lost 3 bases, and 17 bases lay in between. The CDR3 is 15 amino acids. CDR3 DNA: TGTGCCAGCAGCCAGGGTCCCGGGACGTACTACGAGCAGTACTTC. The encoded protein is CASSQGPGTYYEQYF.

Worth noting for this clonotype: The germline gene is not matched at one end of the junction; a read error may be the cause. The gene calls are TRBV7-2 and TRBJ2-3; 9 nucleotides align to TRBD2. Germline V gives CDR1 SGHTA, CDR2 FQGNSA. This CDR3 contains 15 residues. The CDR3 DNA follows: TGCGCCAGCAGCCAAGCGGGACTAGCTGACGATACGCAGTATTTT. It specifies CASSQAGLADDTQYF.

Remarks on this clonotype: This could be a read error, since a much larger clone is one nucleotide away. V usage is TRBV5-1 and J usage is TRBJ1-4, with no clear D. The CDR3 runs 13 residues. Germline CDR1 and CDR2: SGHRS and YFSETQ. In DNA form, the CDR3 reads TGCGCCAACAGCTTTGGAACGGGTGAAAAACTGTTTTTT. Amino acids: CANSFGTGEKLFF.

The chain has TRBV10-3 and TRBJ1-6; D gene ambiguous. V lost 2 bases, J lost 0 bases, and 5 bases lay in between. The CDR3 length is 15 residues. Germline CDR1 is ENHRY and CDR2 is SYGVKD. The CDR3 DNA follows: TGTGCCATCAGTGAGCTGAGCTCCTATAATTCACCCCTCCACTTT. Its translation: CAISELSSYNSPLHF.

The chain uses TRBV9 and TRBJ2-7; tentative D call: TRBD2 (6 bases). V lost 7 bases, J lost 1 base, and 6 bases lay in between. The length of the CDR3 is 11 residues. CDR1 is SGDLS and CDR2 is YYNGEE in the germline V gene. This chain's CDR3 is CASGRSYEQYF. The CDR3 DNA reads TGTGCCAGCGGGAGGTCCTACGAGCAGTACTTC.

This clonotype was recorded many times. The chain joins TRBV7-2 to TRBJ1-4; the D is unclear. The germline gives CDR1 SGHTA, CDR2 FQGNSA. V was pared by 1 base and J by 3 bases, with 6 bases between. This CDR3 region has 14 residues. This CDR3 reads CASSLDTANEKLFF. The CDR3 DNA reads TGTGCCAGCAGCTTAGATACAGCTAATGAAAAACTGTTTTTT.

As for this clonotype: A much larger clonotype is one base distant, so this may be a read error. The chain uses TRBV2 and TRBJ1-2; maybe TRBD1 (6 bases). In germline, CDR1 is SNHLY, CDR2 FYNNEI. Trimming cost V 5 bases and J 7 bases, with 17 bases left between them. CDR3 length: 14 residues. CDR3 sequence reads: CASSYSGRGAGYTF. The CDR3 DNA reads as TGTGCCAGCAGTTACTCTGGCAGGGGAGCTGGCTACACCTTC.

The gene calls are TRBV29-1 and TRBJ1-6, with 10 positions matching TRBD1. CDR1 is SQVTM and CDR2 is ANQGSEA in the germline V gene. The trim removed 7 bases at V and 11 bases at J, leaving 2 bases unmatched. The CDR3 is 11 residues long. CDR3 coding DNA: TGCAGCGGGGGACAGGGGACACCCCTCCACTTT. Encoded protein: CSGGQGTPLHF. The full variable domain, rest sourced from reference TRBV29-1 and TRBJ1-6, is SAVISQKPSRDICQRGTSLTIQCQVDSQVTMMFWYRQQPGQSLTLIATANQGSEATYESGFVIDKFPISRPNLTFSTLTVSNMSPEDSSIYLCSGGQGTPLHFGNGTRLTVT.

To note about this clonotype: At one end, the junction sequence differs from germline, possibly due to a read error. The J gene is TRBJ1-2, the V gene TRBV7-2, with D perhaps TRBD1 (6 bases). The CDR3 has 14 residues. The germline CDR1 and CDR2 sequences are SGHTA and FQGNSA. CDR3 amino acids: CASSFTGTGYGHTF. CDR3 in DNA: TGCGCCAGCAGCTTTACAGGGACTGGGTATGGCCACACCTTC.

V and J are TRBV9 and TRBJ2-7; D is perhaps TRBD2 (6 bases). CDR1 and CDR2 from the germline V gene are SGDLS and YYNGEE. This CDR3 has 14 amino acids. The V end lost 5 bases, the J end lost 7 bases, and 19 bases lay between the germline ends. The CDR3 spells CASRGDSPGQEQYF. CDR3 in DNA: TGTGCCAGCAGGGGGGACTCCCCGGGGCAGGAGCAGTACTTC.

The chain is built from TRBV20-1 and TRBJ2-5; tentative D call: TRBD1 (5 bases). Trimming removed 1 base at V and 4 bases at J, with 7 bases between. CDR1 and CDR2 (germline): DFQATT, SNEGSKA (reference sequence). This CDR3 is 12 amino acids long. The CDR3 DNA follows: TGCAGTGCTAGAGGGCAGGGAGAGACCCAGTACTTC. The encoded protein is CSARGQGETQYF.

This clonotype was seen just once. The chain recombines TRBV2 with TRBJ2-7; 7 positions match TRBD1. Germline V gives CDR1 SNHLY, CDR2 FYNNEI. The CDR3 is 14 amino acids. Unmatched junction bases numbered 8, after V lost 5 bases and J lost 4 bases. The CDR3 loop is CASSRDRAAYEQYF. CDR3 DNA sequence: TGTGCCAGCAGTAGAGACAGGGCGGCGTACGAGCAGTACTTC.

This clonotype was seen many times. The chain uses TRBV5-1 and TRBJ1-1; D call uncertain. In germline, CDR1 is SGHRS, CDR2 YFSETQ. V lost 2 bases and J lost 7, with 12 bases in between. CDR3 size: 13 residues. This chain's CDR3 is CASSLIGAGEAFF. For the CDR3, the DNA is TGCGCCAGCAGCTTAATCGGTGCAGGTGAAGCTTTCTTT.

This clonotype was seen many times. This rearrangement joins TRBV14 to TRBJ1-2, with 7 bases fitting TRBD1. The CDR3 covers 13 residues. CDR1 is SGHDN and CDR2 is FVKESK in the germline V gene. V shed 3 bases and J 8 bases; nucleotides not matched to a gene: 6. The CDR3 DNA reads as TGTGCCAGCAGCCATTTCGAACAGGGGGGCTACACCTTC. Residues: CASSHFEQGGYTF.

This clonotype was detected once. The chain employs TRBV29-1 and TRBJ1-2; D is possibly TRBD1 (6 bases). With 8 bases removed from V and 0 bases from J, the gap between germline ends came to 13 bases. The CDR3 is 13 residues long. In germline, CDR1 is SQVTM, CDR2 ANQGSEA. The CDR3 spells CSLGGGPNYGYTF. CDR3 bases: TGCAGCCTCGGTGGGGGCCCTAACTATGGCTACACCTTC.

This rearrangement joins TRBV29-1 to TRBJ2-5; D is ambiguous. The V end lost 8 bases, the J end lost 2 bases, and 9 bases lay between the germline ends. The CDR3 consists of 11 residues. Germline CDR1 and CDR2: SQVTM and ANQGSEA. In DNA, the CDR3 is TGCAGCAGCCAGCGTCAAGAGACCCAGTACTTC. It codes for CSSQRQETQYF.

The V call is TRBV24-1, the J call TRBJ1-6; 7 positions match TRBD1. CDR1 is KGHDR, CDR2 SFDVKD, per germline. Germline trimming cut 5 bases from V and 6 bases from J; bases unmatched to any gene: 3. CDR3 length: 14 amino acids. CDR3 nucleotides: TGTGCCACCAGTGCTAGACAGGGTAATTCACCCCTCCACTTT. Amino acid sequence: CATSARQGNSPLHF.